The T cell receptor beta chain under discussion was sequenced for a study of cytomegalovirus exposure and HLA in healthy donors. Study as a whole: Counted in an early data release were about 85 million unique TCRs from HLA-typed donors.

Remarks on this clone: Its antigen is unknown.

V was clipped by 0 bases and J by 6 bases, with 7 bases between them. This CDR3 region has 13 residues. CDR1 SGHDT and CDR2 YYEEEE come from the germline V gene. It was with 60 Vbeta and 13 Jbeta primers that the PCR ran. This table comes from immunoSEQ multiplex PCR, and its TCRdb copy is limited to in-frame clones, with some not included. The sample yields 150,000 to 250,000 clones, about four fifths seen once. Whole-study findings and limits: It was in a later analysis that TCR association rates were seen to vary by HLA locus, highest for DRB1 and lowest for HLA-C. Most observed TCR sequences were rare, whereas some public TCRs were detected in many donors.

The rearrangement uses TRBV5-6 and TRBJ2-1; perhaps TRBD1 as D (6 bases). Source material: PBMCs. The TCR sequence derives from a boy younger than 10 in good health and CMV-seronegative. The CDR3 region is CASSLGTANEQFF. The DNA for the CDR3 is TGTGCCAGCAGCTTGGGGACAGCCAATGAGCAGTTCTTC.